This T cell receptor beta chain was sequenced in a study of T cells in Graves' hyperthyroidism and ophthalmopathy. This clonotype was detected a few times. Used for diagnoses were clinical symptoms, serum thyroxine and TRAb, thyroid ultrasound and orbital computed tomography. Using around 10 ml of fresh peripheral blood, PBMCs were prepared. Authors of the study amplified TCR beta CDR3 regions from RNA transcripts. The HTBI primer set drove a first-round RT-PCR of the TCR CDR3. TCRdb used MiXCR to reprocess the multiplex PCR reads, holding one entry per CDR3 protein. The sample shows about 420,000 distinct CDR3 sequences, 15% to 17% of them seen only once. CDR3 length: 21 residues. V was trimmed by 0 bases and J by 2 bases, leaving 26 bases between them. Germline V gene lookup returns CDR1 MNHEY and CDR2 SVGAGI.

The rearrangement uses TRBV6-5 and TRBJ2-1; D gene uncertain. Sequences were obtained from blood. The clonotype comes from a young woman with Graves' hyperthyroidism. The CDR3 spells CASSYSNLVAARFLTYNEQFF. CDR3 DNA: TGTGCCAGCAGTTACTCGAATCTCGTGGCGGCCCGCTTCCTGACCTACAATGAGCAGTTCTTC.